A selection of T cell receptor beta chains follows, all from one sample in a study of prognosis after radiotherapy for stage I lung cancer. TCRdb passed the multiplex PCR reads through MiXCR, listing each CDR3 protein once. The table has 15,000 or so distinct CDR3 sequences, more than 35% seen once; the top ten hold 40%. This sample comprised PBMCs, obtained before or after stereotactic body radiation therapy (not recorded which). Every receptor here comes from a donor older than 45 with non-small cell lung cancer. The CDR3 runs from the conserved cysteine through the conserved F or W. The order of the fields is D gene, clone size, CDR3 length, V gene, J gene, CDR3 DNA, CDR3 protein. D genes are given only for firm matches. Size values are once, few and many counts, or a class for expanded clones, and some rows have none.

NA	NA	12	TRBV11-2	TRBJ1-6	TGTGCCAGCAGCTTTCCAGGGACCCATATCCACTTT	CASSFPGTHIHF
TRBD2	NA	17	TRBV25-1	TRBJ2-2	TGTGCCAGCAGTGAACGTAGGCGGGAGGCCGTCACCGGGGAGCTGTTTTTT	CASSERRREAVTGELFF
TRBD1	many	17	TRBV20-1	TRBJ2-7	TGCAGTGCTACCGACAGGGCCATCGCGGGCCTCTCCTACGAGCAGTACTTC	CSATDRAIAGLSYEQYF
NA	many	16	TRBV18	TRBJ1-4	TGTGCCAGCTCACGGGAGGCCGGGACAACTAATGAAAAACTGTTTTTT	CASSREAGTTNEKLFF
NA	many	12	TRBV6-1	TRBJ1-1	TGTGCCAGCATGTCAGAAAACACTGAAGCTTTCTTT	CASMSENTEAFF
NA	NA	13	TRBV12-3/TRBV12-4	TRBJ2-1	TGTGCCAGCAGTTTAGGGTGCCTGGTTGAGCAGTTCTTC	CASSLGCLVEQFF
NA	many	14	TRBV19	TRBJ2-7	TGTGCCAGTAGACCGGACAGTTTCTCCTACGAGCAGTACTTC	CASRPDSFSYEQYF
TRBD2	many	17	TRBV5-1	TRBJ2-1	TGCGCCAGCAGCCCCGGGGGTGGGGAGGGTTCCTACAATGAGCAGTTCTTC	CASSPGGGEGSYNEQFF
TRBD1	many	16	TRBV24-1	TRBJ2-5	TGTGCCACCAGTGATTACCAGGACAGGGGCCGGGAGACCCAGTACTTC	CATSDYQDRGRETQYF
NA	many	14	TRBV3-1	TRBJ1-1	TGTGCCAGCAGCCACAAGGGGGATAACACTGAAGCTTTCTTT	CASSHKGDNTEAFF
TRBD2	NA	16	TRBV20-1	TRBJ2-3	TGCAGTGCTCCCGTACCTAGCGGGTCTAGCACAGATACGCAGTATTTT	CSAPVPSGSSTDTQYF
NA	many	12	TRBV15	TRBJ1-2	TGTGCCACCAGCAGAGATAGGGAAGGCTACACCTTC	CATSRDREGYTF
NA	NA	14	TRBV11-2	TRBJ1-1	TGTGCCAGCAGTGAAGGTGAACGGAACACTGAAGCTTTCTTT	CASSEGERNTEAFF
NA	many	15	TRBV10-3	TRBJ2-3	TGTGCCATCAGTTCTGGAGTCTCTAGCACAGATACGCAGTATTTT	CAISSGVSSTDTQYF
TRBD2	many	16	TRBV3-1	TRBJ2-5	TGTGCCAGCAGACAAGTTTTAGCGGGGCGGGAGGAGACCCAGTACTTC	CASRQVLAGREETQYF
NA	NA	13	TRBV9	TRBJ1-1	TGTGCCAGCAGCGGGAGTATGAACACTGAAGCTTTCTTT	CASSGSMNTEAFF
NA	many	13	TRBV30	TRBJ2-3	TGTGCCTGGAGTCCCGGGTTCACAGATACGCAGTATTTT	CAWSPGFTDTQYF
NA	many	16	TRBV7-6	TRBJ2-1	TGTGCCAGCAGCCGCATAGAGGGACCCTCCTACAATGAGCAGTTCTTC	CASSRIEGPSYNEQFF
TRBD1	NA	14	TRBV20-1	TRBJ2-1	TGCAGTGCTAGGGACAGGGTGGACTACAATGAGCAGTTCTTC	CSARDRVDYNEQFF
NA	many	18	TRBV7-6	TRBJ2-1	TGTGCCAGCAGCTTAGCAGATGAGGGGTTAGGCTCCTACAATGAGCAGTTCTTC	CASSLADEGLGSYNEQFF
NA	many	17	TRBV3-1	TRBJ1-5	TGTGCCAGCAGCCCAAGGTTCCCGAGAACAGCGGGTCAGCCCCAGCATTTT	CASSPRFPRTAGQPQHF
NA	medium-sized	14	TRBV15	TRBJ1-2	TGTGCCACCAGCAATCGACAGGCCGGCCGGGGCTACACCTTC	CATSNRQAGRGYTF
NA	NA	14	TRBV4-1	TRBJ1-3	TGCGCCAGCAGCCAAGAAACAGGAGCGTACACCGTATATTTT	CASSQETGAYTVYF
TRBD1	many	16	TRBV2	TRBJ2-5	TGTGCCAGCAGTCAGAGCCTGGGACAGGGGTTCGAGACCCAGTACTTC	CASSQSLGQGFETQYF
TRBD2	many	18	TRBV2	TRBJ2-5	TGTGCCAGCAGTGCCGGACTAGCGGGAGGAAAGGGGCAAGAGACCCAGTACTTC	CASSAGLAGGKGQETQYF
NA	NA	14	TRBV5-1	TRBJ2-2	TGTGCCAGCACCCGGGAGCCGCAGGCCGGGGAGCTGTTTTTT	CASTREPQAGELFF
TRBD1	many	14	TRBV19	TRBJ2-5	TGTGCCAGTAGGGTAGGGGGCGGCCAAGAGACCCAGTACTTC	CASRVGGGQETQYF
NA	many	15	TRBV5-1	TRBJ2-7	TGCGCCAGCAGCAAATATACAGGGAGCTCCTACGAGCAGTACTTC	CASSKYTGSSYEQYF
TRBD1	NA	14	TRBV27	TRBJ2-7	TGTGTAGGCTGGACAGGATGGGGCTCCTACGAGCAGTACTTC	CVGWTGWGSYEQYF
NA	NA	13	TRBV2	TRBJ2-7	TGTGCCAGCAGCAACACGGGGGGCAACGAGCAGTACTTC	CASSNTGGNEQYF
TRBD2	NA	14	TRBV2	TRBJ2-1	TGTGCCAGCAGCAAAGTGACTAGCGGTGGGGAGCAGTTCTTC	CASSKVTSGGEQFF
TRBD2	once	17	TRBV28	TRBJ2-3	TGTGCCAGCTGCCCCTCCGGATGGGAGGGGAATGCAGATACGCAGTATTTT	CASCPSGWEGNADTQYF
NA	many	15	TRBV5-1	TRBJ2-3	TGCGCCAGCAGCTTGGGACTAGGAGGCACAGATACGCAGTATTTT	CASSLGLGGTDTQYF
NA	few	13	TRBV7-9	TRBJ2-4	TGTGCCAGCAGCTTAGACGAAGTCAGTTGGCAGTACTTC	CASSLDEVSWQYF
NA	many	14	TRBV12-3/TRBV12-4	TRBJ1-1	TGTGCCAGCAGTGGACTGACAAAGAACACTGAAGCTTTCTTT	CASSGLTKNTEAFF
NA	medium-sized	12	TRBV30	TRBJ1-3	TGTGCCTGGAGTGTTTCTGGAAACACCATATATTTT	CAWSVSGNTIYF
TRBD1	NA	14	TRBV2	TRBJ2-1	TGTGCCAGCAGTGCTGGACAGGGTGGGCTGGGGCAGTTCTTC	CASSAGQGGLGQFF
TRBD2	many	15	TRBV9	TRBJ2-1	TGTGCCAGCAGCATGACTAGCGGGACTTACAATGAGCAGTTCTTC	CASSMTSGTYNEQFF
NA	NA	16	TRBV27	TRBJ2-1	TGTGCCAGCAGTTTAATGGGGGGCAGGGCCGGCAATGAGCAGTTCTTC	CASSLMGGRAGNEQFF
NA	many	16	TRBV18	TRBJ2-2	TGTGCCAGCTCACTGGGACCCCCGAGTCTGGCCGGGGAGCTGTTTTTT	CASSLGPPSLAGELFF
NA	NA	12	TRBV7-9	TRBJ2-7	TGTGCTAGCAGCGGTCGCACCTACGATCAGTACTTC	CASSGRTYDQYF
TRBD1	many	16	TRBV4-1	TRBJ2-3	TGCGCCAGCAGCACCGCCGACAGGGGTTACACAGATACGCAGTATTTT	CASSTADRGYTDTQYF
NA	many	15	TRBV20-1	TRBJ2-1	TGCAGTGCTACCCATGGGGGGCCGGTCGGCAATGAGCAGTTCTTC	CSATHGGPVGNEQFF
NA	medium-sized	14	TRBV6-2/TRBV6-3	TRBJ1-5	TGTGCCAGCAACGACCCAGGAAGCAATCAGCCCCAGCATTTT	CASNDPGSNQPQHF
NA	NA	14	TRBV11-2	TRBJ1-6	TGTGCCAGCAGCTTGGTCACTCGGCATTCACCCCTCCACTTT	CASSLVTRHSPLHF
TRBD1	few	13	TRBV10-2	TRBJ2-5	TGCGCCAGCAGTGAGAGGGGGCTTGTGACCCAGTACTTC	CASSERGLVTQYF
NA	NA	15	TRBV24-1	TRBJ2-1	TGTGCCACCGCCAGGACAGTGGCCTCTTACAATGAGCAGTTCTTC	CATARTVASYNEQFF
TRBD1	medium-sized	20	TRBV11-2	TRBJ2-6	TGTGCCAGCAGCTTAGAAGGGACAGCCTTCTTTGTTTCTGGGGCCAACGTCCTGACTTTC	CASSLEGTAFFVSGANVLTF